The clone carrying this T cell receptor beta chain was seen repeatedly, ten times or more. Its antigen is not known. This specimen belongs to a study of blood T cells in healthy people across ages. Overall study findings and caveats: In the absence of known donor CMV status, changes in expanded clonotypes were possibly confounded. Unsorted PBMCs blocked a conclusive comparison of naive and antigen-experienced cells.

Using a J-beta primer mix together with a sample-barcoded 5' primer, a second PCR was run for about 6 to 12 cycles. TCRdb re-derived calls from the 5' RACE reads in MiXCR, one entry per CDR3 protein. The profile shows 1.5 million to 2 million distinct CDR3 sequences, about 32% of them singletons. Healthy Russian Caucasian donors spanned ages about 6 to 100 years. The source material was blood. The origin of this receptor is a woman aged 25 to 39 in good health.

This chain's CDR3 is CSVQRQRSSYNEQFF. In DNA form, the CDR3 reads TGCAGCGTTCAAAGACAGAGGAGCTCCTACAATGAGCAGTTCTTC. This chain uses TRBV29-1 with TRBJ2-1; tentatively, D is TRBD1 (5 bases). There are 15 residues in the CDR3. The germline V gene encodes CDR1 SQVTM and CDR2 ANQGSEA. V was cut by 5 bases and J by 0 bases, with 14 bases left in between.